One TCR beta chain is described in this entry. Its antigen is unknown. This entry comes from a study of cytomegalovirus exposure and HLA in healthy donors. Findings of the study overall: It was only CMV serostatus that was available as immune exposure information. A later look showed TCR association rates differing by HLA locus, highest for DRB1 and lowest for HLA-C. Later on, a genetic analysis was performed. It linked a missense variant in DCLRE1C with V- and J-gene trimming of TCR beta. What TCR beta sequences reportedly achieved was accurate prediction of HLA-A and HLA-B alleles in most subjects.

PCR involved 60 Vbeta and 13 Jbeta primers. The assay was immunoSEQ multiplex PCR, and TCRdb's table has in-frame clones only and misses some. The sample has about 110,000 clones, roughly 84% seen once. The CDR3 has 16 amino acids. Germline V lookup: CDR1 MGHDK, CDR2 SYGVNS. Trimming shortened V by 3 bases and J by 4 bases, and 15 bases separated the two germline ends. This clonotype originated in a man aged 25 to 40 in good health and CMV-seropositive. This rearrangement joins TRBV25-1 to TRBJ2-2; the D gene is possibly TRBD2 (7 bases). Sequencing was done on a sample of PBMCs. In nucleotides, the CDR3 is TGTGCCAGCAGTGACCAGACGGGGGGCATCACCGGGGAGCTGTTTTTT. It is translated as CASSDQTGGITGELFF.